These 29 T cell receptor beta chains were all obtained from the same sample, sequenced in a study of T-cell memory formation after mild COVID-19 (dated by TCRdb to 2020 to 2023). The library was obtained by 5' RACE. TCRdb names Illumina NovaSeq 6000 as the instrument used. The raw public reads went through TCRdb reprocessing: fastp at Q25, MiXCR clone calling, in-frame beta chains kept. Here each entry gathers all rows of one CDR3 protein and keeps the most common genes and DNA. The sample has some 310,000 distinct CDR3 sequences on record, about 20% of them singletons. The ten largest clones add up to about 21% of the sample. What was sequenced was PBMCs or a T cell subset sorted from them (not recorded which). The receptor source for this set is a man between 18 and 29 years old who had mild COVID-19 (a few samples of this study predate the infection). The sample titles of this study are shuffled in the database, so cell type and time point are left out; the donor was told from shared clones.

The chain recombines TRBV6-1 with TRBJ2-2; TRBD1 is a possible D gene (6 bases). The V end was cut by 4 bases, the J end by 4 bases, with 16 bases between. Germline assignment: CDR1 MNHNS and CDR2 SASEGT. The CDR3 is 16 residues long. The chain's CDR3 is CASSVFRTASTGELFF. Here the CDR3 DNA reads TGTGCCAGCAGTGTCTTTAGGACAGCCTCCACCGGGGAGCTGTTTTTT.

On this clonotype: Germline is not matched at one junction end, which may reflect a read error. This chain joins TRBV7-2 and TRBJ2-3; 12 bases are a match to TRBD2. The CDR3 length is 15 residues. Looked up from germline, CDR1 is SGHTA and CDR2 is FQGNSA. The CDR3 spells CANSFLAGGPDTQYF. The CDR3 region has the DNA TGTGCCAACAGCTTCCTAGCGGGGGGGCCAGATACGCAGTATTTT.

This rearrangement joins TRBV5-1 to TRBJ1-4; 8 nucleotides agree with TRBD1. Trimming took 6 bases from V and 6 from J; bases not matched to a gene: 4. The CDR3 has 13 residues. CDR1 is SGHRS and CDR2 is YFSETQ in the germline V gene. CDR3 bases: TGCGCCAGCAAGACAGGGGTTGATGAAAAACTGTTTTTT. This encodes CASKTGVDEKLFF.

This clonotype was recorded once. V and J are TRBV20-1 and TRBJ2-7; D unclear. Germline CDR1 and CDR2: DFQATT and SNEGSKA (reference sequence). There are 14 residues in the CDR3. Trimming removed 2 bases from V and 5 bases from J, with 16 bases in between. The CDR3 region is CSARSRTSWNEQYV. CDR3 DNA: TGCAGTGCTAGATCGCGCACCAGCTGGAACGAGCAGTACGTC.

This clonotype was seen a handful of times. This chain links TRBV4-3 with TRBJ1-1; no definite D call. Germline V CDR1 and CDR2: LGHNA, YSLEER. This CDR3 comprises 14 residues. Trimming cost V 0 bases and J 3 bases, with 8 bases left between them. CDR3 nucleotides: TGCGCCAGCAGCCAAGACATGCTTTACACTGAAGCTTTCTTT. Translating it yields CASSQDMLYTEAFF.

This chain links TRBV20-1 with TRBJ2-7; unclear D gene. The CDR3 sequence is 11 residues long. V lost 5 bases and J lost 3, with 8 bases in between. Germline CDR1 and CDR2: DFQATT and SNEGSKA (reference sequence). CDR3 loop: CSALILYEQYV. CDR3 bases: TGCAGTGCTCTTATACTCTACGAGCAGTACGTC.

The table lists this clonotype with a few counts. The CDR3 DNA reads as TGCGCCAGCAGCCCTGAACCGACAGGGGCTTCCTACGAGCAGTACTTC. This encodes CASSPEPTGASYEQYF. The V call is TRBV5-1, the J call TRBJ2-7; 8 bases are a match to TRBD1. Germline V gene lookup returns CDR1 SGHRS and CDR2 YFSETQ. J lost 1 base, V lost 4 bases, and 10 bases had no gene match. The CDR3 totals 16 residues.

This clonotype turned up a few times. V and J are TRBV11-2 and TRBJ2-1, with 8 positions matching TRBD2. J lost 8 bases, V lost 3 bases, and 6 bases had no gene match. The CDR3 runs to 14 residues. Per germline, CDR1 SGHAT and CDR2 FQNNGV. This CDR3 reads CASSFGTSYDEQFF. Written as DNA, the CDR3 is TGTGCCAGCAGCTTTGGGACTAGTTACGATGAGCAGTTCTTC.

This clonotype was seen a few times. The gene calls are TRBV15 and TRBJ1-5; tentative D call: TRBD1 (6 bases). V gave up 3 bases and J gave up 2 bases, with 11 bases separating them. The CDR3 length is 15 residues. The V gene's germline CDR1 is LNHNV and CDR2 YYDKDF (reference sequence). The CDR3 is CATSRGAVGNQPQHF. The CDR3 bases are TGTGCCACCAGCAGGGGGGCAGTGGGCAATCAGCCCCAGCATTTT.

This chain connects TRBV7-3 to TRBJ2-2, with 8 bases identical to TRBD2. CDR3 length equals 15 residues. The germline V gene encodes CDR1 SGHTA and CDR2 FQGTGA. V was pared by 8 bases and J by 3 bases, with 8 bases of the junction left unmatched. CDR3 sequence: CASGPGGPHTGELFF. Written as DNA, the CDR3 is TGTGCCAGCGGACCGGGGGGGCCACACACCGGGGAGCTGTTTTTT.

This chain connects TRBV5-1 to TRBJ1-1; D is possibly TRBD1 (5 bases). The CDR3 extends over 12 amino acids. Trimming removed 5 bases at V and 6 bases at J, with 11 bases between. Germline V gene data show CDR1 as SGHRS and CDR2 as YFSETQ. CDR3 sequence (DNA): TGCGCCAGCAGTGGGCGGGGGGCTGAAGCTTTCTTT. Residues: CASSGRGAEAFF. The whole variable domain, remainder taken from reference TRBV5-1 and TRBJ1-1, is KAGVTQTPRYLIKTRGQQVTLSCSPISGHRSVSWYQQTPGQGLQFLFEYFSETQRNKGNFPGRFSGRQFSNSRSEMNVSTLELGDSALYLCASSGRGAEAFFGQGTRLTVV.

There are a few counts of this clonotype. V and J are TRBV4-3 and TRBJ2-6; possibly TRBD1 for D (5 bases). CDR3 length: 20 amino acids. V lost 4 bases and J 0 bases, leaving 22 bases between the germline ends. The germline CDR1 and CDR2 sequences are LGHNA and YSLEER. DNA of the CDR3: TGCGCCAGCAGCCGACTTTCAACCCAGGGATCGGGCTCTGGGGCCAACGTCCTGACTTTC. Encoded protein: CASSRLSTQGSGSGANVLTF.

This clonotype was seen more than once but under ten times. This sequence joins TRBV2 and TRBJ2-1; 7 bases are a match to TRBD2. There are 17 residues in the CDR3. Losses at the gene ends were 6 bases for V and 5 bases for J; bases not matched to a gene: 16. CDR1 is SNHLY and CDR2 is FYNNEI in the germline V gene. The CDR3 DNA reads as TGTGCCAGCAGGGAACTCTCCGGGACTAAAATCGACAATGAGCAGTTCTTC. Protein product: CASRELSGTKIDNEQFF.

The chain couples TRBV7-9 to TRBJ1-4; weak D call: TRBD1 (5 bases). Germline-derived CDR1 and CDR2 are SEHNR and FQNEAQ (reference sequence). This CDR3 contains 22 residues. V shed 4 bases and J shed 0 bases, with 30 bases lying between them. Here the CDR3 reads CASSYGRLRGASTNATNEKLFF. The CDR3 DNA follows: TGTGCCAGCAGCTACGGACGTCTGCGGGGCGCCTCGACGAATGCAACTAATGAAAAACTGTTTTTT.

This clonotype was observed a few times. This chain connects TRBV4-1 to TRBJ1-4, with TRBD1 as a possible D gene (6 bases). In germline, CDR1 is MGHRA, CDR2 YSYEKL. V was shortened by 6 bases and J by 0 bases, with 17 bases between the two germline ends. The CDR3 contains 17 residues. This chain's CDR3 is CASSGAGEGATNEKLFF. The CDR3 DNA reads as TGCGCCAGCAGTGGTGCAGGGGAGGGGGCAACTAATGAAAAACTGTTTTTT.

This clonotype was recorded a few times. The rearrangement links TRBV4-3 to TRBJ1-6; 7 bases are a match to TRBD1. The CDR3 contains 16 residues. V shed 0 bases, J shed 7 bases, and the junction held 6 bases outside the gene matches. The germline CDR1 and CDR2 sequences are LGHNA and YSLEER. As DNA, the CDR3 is TGCGCCAGCAGCCAAGATCGGCAGGGGGAGAATTCACCCCTCCACTTT. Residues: CASSQDRQGENSPLHF.

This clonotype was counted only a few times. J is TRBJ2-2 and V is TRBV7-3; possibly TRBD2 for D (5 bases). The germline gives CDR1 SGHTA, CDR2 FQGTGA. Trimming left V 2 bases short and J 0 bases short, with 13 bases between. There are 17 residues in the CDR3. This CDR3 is CASSLGRGLSNTGELFF. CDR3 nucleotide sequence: TGTGCCAGCAGCTTAGGCCGGGGTCTGTCGAACACCGGGGAGCTGTTTTTT.

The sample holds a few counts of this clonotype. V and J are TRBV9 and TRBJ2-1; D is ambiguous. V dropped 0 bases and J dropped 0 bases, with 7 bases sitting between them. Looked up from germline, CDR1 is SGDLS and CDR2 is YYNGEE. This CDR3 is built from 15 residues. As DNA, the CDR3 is TGTGCCAGCAGCGTAGCGGGCGGCTCCTACAATGAGCAGTTCTTC. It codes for CASSVAGGSYNEQFF.

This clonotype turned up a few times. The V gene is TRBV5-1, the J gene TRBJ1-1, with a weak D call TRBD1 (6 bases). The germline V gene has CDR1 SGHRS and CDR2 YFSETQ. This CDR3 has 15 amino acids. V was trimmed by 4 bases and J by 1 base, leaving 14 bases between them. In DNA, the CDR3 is TGCGCCAGCAGCGCCTCTGGACAGCCGAACACTGAAGCTTTCTTT. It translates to CASSASGQPNTEAFF. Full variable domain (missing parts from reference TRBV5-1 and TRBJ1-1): KAGVTQTPRYLIKTRGQQVTLSCSPISGHRSVSWYQQTPGQGLQFLFEYFSETQRNKGNFPGRFSGRQFSNSRSEMNVSTLELGDSALYLCASSASGQPNTEAFFGQGTRLTVV.

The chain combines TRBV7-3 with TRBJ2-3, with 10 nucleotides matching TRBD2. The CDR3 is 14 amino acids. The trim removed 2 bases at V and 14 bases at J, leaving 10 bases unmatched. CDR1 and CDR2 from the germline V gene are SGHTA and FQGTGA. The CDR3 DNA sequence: TGTGCCAGCAGCTTAGGAGGACTAGCGGTTCGCCCGTATTTT. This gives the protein CASSLGGLAVRPYF.

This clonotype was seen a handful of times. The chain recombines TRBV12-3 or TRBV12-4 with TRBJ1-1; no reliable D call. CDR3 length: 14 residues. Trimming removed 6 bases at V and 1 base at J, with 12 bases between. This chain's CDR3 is CASRRTGRNTEAFF. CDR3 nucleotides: TGTGCCAGCAGACGAACCGGGAGGAACACTGAAGCTTTCTTT.

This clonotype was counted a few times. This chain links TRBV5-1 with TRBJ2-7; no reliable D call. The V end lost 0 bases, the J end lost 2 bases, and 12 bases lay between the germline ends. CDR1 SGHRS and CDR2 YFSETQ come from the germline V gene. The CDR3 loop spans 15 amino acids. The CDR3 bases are TGCGCCAGCAGCTTGGGGCACGGCGGTCCCTACGAGCAGTACTTC. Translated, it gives CASSLGHGGPYEQYF.

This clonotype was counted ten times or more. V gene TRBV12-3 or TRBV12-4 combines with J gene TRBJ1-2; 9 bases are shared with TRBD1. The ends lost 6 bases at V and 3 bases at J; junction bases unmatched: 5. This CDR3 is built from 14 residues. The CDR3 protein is CASSLGQGYYGYTF. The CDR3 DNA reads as TGTGCCAGCAGCCTAGGACAGGGGTACTATGGCTACACCTTC.

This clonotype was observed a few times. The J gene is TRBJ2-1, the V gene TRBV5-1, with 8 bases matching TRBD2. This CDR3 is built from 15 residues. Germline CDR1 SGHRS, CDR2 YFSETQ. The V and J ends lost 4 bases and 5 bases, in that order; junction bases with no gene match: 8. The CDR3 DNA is TGCGCCAGCAGCAAAAGCGGGGGTGCGAACAATGAGCAGTTCTTC. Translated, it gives CASSKSGGANNEQFF.

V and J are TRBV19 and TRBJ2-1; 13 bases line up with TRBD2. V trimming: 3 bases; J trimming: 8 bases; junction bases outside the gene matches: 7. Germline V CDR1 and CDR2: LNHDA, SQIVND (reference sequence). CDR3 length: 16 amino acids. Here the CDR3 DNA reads TGTGCCAGTAGTATGACTAGCGGGGGGTGGGTTCATGAGCAGTTCTTC. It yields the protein CASSMTSGGWVHEQFF. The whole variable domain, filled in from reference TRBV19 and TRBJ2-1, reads DGGITQSPKYLFRKEGQNVTLSCEQNLNHDAMYWYRQDPGQGLRLIYYSQIVNDFQKGDIAEGYSVSREKKESFPLTVTSAQKNPTAFYLCASSMTSGGWVHEQFFGPGTRLTVL.

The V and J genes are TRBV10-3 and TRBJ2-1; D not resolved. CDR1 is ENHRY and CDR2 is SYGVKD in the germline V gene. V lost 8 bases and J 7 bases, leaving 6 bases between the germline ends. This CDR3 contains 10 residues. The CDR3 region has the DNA TGTGCCATCGGCGCAAATGAGCAGTTCTTC. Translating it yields CAIGANEQFF.

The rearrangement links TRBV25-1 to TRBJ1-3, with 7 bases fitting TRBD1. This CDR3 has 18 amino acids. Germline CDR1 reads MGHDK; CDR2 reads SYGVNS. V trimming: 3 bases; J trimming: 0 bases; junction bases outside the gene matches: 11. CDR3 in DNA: TGTGCCAGCAGTGATTCCCCCGGACAGGAGAGCTCTGGAAACACCATATATTTT. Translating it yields CASSDSPGQESSGNTIYF. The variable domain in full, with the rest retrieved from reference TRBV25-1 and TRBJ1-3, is EADIYQTPRYLVIGTGKKITLECSQTMGHDKMYWYQQDPGMELHLIHYSYGVNSTEKGDLSSESTVSRIRTEHFPLTLESARPSHTSQYLCASSDSPGQESSGNTIYFGEGSWLTVV.

The CDR3 region has the DNA TGCGCCAGCAGCCCCCCCCTGGCTAGCGGTGCCTACGAGCAGTACTTC. It yields the protein CASSPPLASGAYEQYF. The genes are TRBV5-1 and TRBJ2-7; 7 bases map to TRBD2. V was clipped by 4 bases and J by 2 bases; unmatched bases: 12. This CDR3 is built from 16 residues. Germline V lookup: CDR1 SGHRS, CDR2 YFSETQ.

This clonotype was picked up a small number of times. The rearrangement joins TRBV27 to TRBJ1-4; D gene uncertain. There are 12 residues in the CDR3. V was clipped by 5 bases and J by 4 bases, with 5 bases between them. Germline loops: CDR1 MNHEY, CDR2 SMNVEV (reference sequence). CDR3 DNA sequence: TGTGCCAGCAGTCAGAGTAATGAAAAACTGTTTTTT. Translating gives CASSQSNEKLFF. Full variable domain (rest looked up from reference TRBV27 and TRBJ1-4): EAQVTQNPRYLITVTGKKLTVTCSQNMNHEYMSWYRQDPGLGLRQIYYSMNVEVTDKGDVPEGYKVSRKEKRNFPLILESPSPNQTSLYFCASSQSNEKLFFGSGTQLSVL.